The sequence of this T cell receptor beta chain was determined in a study of cytomegalovirus exposure and HLA in healthy donors (TCRdb year 2017). General notes on the study: According to a later analysis, the 120 or so validation repertoires were produced on the same platform as the 666 repertoires of the first cohort. High-throughput TCR immunosequencing, statistical association of individual TCRs with disease status, and machine learning were combined to predict cytomegalovirus infection status. The study aimed to test whether cataloging public T cell receptors could reveal signatures of past pathogen exposure. In addition to the first cohort of 500 to 850 subjects, a separate validation cohort of 130 or so different subjects was used.

Turning to this clone: What antigen it recognizes has not been identified. Base qualities are not recorded, but no much larger clone differs from it by a single base.

The receptor library was made with the immunoSEQ multiplex PCR assay. In the paper's pipeline: To diagnose cytomegalovirus status from the catalog of TCR beta chain sequences, a statistical classification framework was built. TCRdb took this table from immuneACCESS and kept in-frame rearrangements with V and J called. Such tables lack part of the clones; where checked against another copy, unresolved V genes explain under half of the gap, and the rest is unexplained. The D gene and trimming were derived from the DNA, and the V and J assignments and clone size from that table. This sample holds around 160,000 clones; around 82% were observed only once. The ten largest make up roughly a tenth of the sample. Separate from the approximately 690-subject first cohort, the validation cohort of 95 to 150 subjects was the group to which the donors belonged. Overall study results and their limits: The classifier was reported to diagnose cytomegalovirus status with high specificity and sensitivity in both the original and validation cohorts. Subsequent analysis determined that TCRs grouped into clusters in the first cohort also showed a tendency toward co-occurrence across the roughly 120 validation repertoires, and about 93% of cluster scores exceeded 0. All 120 or so repertoires were used to score co-occurrence in the validation cohort in a later analysis, because that analysis had no HLA typing for the cohort. The authors suggested that the approach could potentially be extended to other disease states and immunological phenotypes. In vitro tests confirmed that a few of the cytomegalovirus-associated TCR beta chains recognize cytomegalovirus antigens. Most TCR sequences were seen in very few donors, while some public TCRs were found in many individuals. The study gave a list of over 150 TCR beta chains associated with cytomegalovirus.

The germline V gene specifies SGHNT as CDR1 and YENEEA as CDR2. Counted from cysteine to phenylalanine, this CDR3 has 15 amino acids. The sequence is cut down to CDR3 DNA, 45 bases in frame from base 1. Trimming removed 5 bases from V and 6 bases from J, leaving 17 bases between the germline ends. The TCR sequence derives from a man in his thirties or forties in good health and CMV-seropositive. The V and J genes are TRBV11-3 and TRBJ2-1, with a weak D call of TRBD1 (7 bases match). The sample consisted of PBMCs. The CDR3 reads CASSLSGQGGNEQFF. In nucleotide form, the sequence is TGTGCCAGCAGCCTCTCGGGGCAGGGGGGCAATGAGCAGTTCTTC.